This T cell receptor (beta chain) was found in a study of OX40 agonist ivuxolimab in advanced cancers. With regard to the full study: The costimulatory receptor OX40 (CD134) was targeted by ivuxolimab, a fully human IgG2 agonistic monoclonal antibody. The paper reports the monotherapy dose-escalation portion (N ≈ 52 patients) of the phase I ivuxolimab trial. Three dose-escalation patients achieved partial responses, one with hepatocellular carcinoma and two with cutaneous melanoma. The purpose of peripheral TCRbeta sequencing was to test whether ivuxolimab changed TCR sequence diversity and led to clonal T-cell expansion. Prior anti-PD-1, anti-PD-L1 or anti-CTLA-4 therapy was permitted, and 40% of dose-escalation patients had received checkpoint inhibitors. In the dose-escalation cohort, nearly 85% of patients were male, and the mean age was around 60 years with a range of about 23 to 79. Intravenous ivuxolimab was administered to patients every 2 weeks at six dose levels: 0.01, 0.1, 0.3, 1.5, 3 and 10 mg/kg. Of the approximately 50 dose-escalation patients, hepatocellular carcinoma was present in 19, melanoma in around 15, renal cell carcinoma in 9 and head and neck cancer in 9.

Results and caveats for the whole study, not just this receptor: In the 0.1-3.0 mg/kg groups, partial responders had among the lowest normalized peripheral clonal expansion, particularly in CD8+ T cells. Low levels of normalized T-cell clonal expansion were also shown by some nonresponding patients. On average, CD8+ T cells showed more expanded clones than CD4+ T cells after ivuxolimab. The antigen specificity of the clonally expanded peripheral T cells was not determined. At doses of 0.1 to 3.0 mg/kg, clonal expansion of both CD4+ and CD8+ T cells in blood was seen between baseline and week 6.

The trial excluded patients who had a history of autoimmune disease or were on systemic immunosuppression. Peripheral blood for TCR sequencing was collected from all dose cohorts at baseline, on cycle 4 day 1, and on cycle 7 day 1. The samples were taken from a phase I, first-in-human, multicenter, open-label dose-escalation trial of ivuxolimab. The trial enrolled adults with locally advanced or metastatic head and neck squamous cell, hepatocellular, melanoma or renal cell carcinoma. Before TCR sequencing, CD4+ and CD8+ T cells were separately sorted from peripheral blood. The CDR3 starts with the cysteine, ends with the phenylalanine, and has 17 residues. The DNA shown is the 51-base CDR3, in frame from base 1. Reading the germline V gene (reference sequence) gives CDR1 SEHNR and CDR2 FQNEAQ. Trimming at the junction amounts to 4 bases on V and 3 bases on J, and the germline ends lie 18 bases apart.

Genomic DNA was extracted from sorted cells for sequencing of the TCRbeta CDR3 region. The immunoSEQ Assay was used to sequence the TCRbeta CDR3 regions. Here the immuneACCESS table is served through TCRdb, limited to in-frame sequences with V and J called. Missing clones are a known gap in these copies; in checked studies unresolved V genes cover under half, and the rest lacks a known reason. This sample holds tens of thousands of clones; around 78% were observed only once. Around 19% of the sample lies in the top ten. In this sample, this clone turned up many times. Its antigen specificity is not known. The sample holds no much larger clone one base away, and base qualities are not on file.

The receptor was derived from an adult with an advanced solid tumor such as melanoma, head and neck, liver or kidney cancer. The material was CD4+ or CD8+ T cells sorted from blood, obtained in a trial of the OX40 agonist ivuxolimab. The sequence is built from TRBV7-9 and TRBJ2-2; a tentative D call is TRBD2 (6 bases match). The CDR3 protein is CASSYRPLGGDTGELFF. The nucleotide sequence reads TGTGCCAGCAGCTATCGGCCATTGGGCGGGGACACCGGGGAGCTGTTTTTT.